The 19 T cell receptor beta chains presented below share a single source sample, sequenced in a study of blood T cell repertoires in COVID-19. Some clones are missing from TCRdb's copy, which holds only in-frame ones; the method was immunoSEQ multiplex PCR. The profile covers about 59,000 clones, with 75% to 85% appearing a single time and approximately 7% taken by the ten largest. The specimen sequenced was peripheral blood. These receptors were taken from a man between 60 and 75 years old with acute or convalescent COVID-19.

For the CDR3, the DNA is TGTGCCAGCAGTTTGGATACTAGCCGCTACACCGGGGAGCTGTTTTTT. Amino acid sequence: CASSLDTSRYTGELFF. This chain connects TRBV28 to TRBJ2-2, with D possibly being TRBD2 (6 bases). The V gene lost 3 bases and the J gene lost 3 bases, with 14 bases spanning the gap. The CDR3 consists of 16 residues. Germline CDR1 MDHEN, CDR2 SYDVKM.

V is TRBV5-1 and J is TRBJ1-1, with 10 bases that match TRBD1. The CDR3 spans 18 residues. CDR1 and CDR2 from the germline V gene are SGHRS and YFSETQ. The ends lost 2 bases at V and 4 bases at J; junction bases unmatched: 14. The CDR3 region has the DNA TGCGCCAGCAGCTTCTCGGTGACCGGGACAGGGGTTCTCACTGAAGCTTTCTTT. Residues: CASSFSVTGTGVLTEAFF.

This sequence joins TRBV6-5 and TRBJ2-7; D is possibly TRBD2 (5 bases). The CDR3 extends over 15 amino acids. Germline assignment: CDR1 MNHEY and CDR2 SVGAGI. V was clipped by 6 bases and J by 9 bases, with 24 bases between them. In nucleotides, the CDR3 is TGTGCCAGCAGCGCCAGCCGGGAACCGAGAAGGCGGCAGTACTTC. Its protein product is CASSASREPRRRQYF.

This clone was seen just once. The chain links TRBV23-1 to TRBJ2-7; D remains unclear. TRBV23-1 is an ORF for which the function is uncertain. Between the trimmed V and J ends, which lost 2 bases and 3 bases, there was a span of 11 bases. This CDR3 contains 14 residues. CDR3 protein: CASSQVERLYEQYF. For the CDR3, the DNA is TGCGCCAGCAGTCAAGTGGAGAGGCTCTACGAGCAGTACTTC.

This chain uses TRBV5-1 with TRBJ2-1, with D possibly matching TRBD2 (6 bases). Germline CDR1 reads SGHRS; CDR2 reads YFSETQ. This CDR3 has 16 amino acids. Between the trimmed V and J ends, which lost 2 bases and 0 bases, there was a span of 12 bases. CDR3 in amino acids: CASSLGGESSYNEQFF. CDR3 DNA: TGCGCCAGCAGCTTAGGCGGGGAGAGCTCCTACAATGAGCAGTTCTTC.

There are a few counts of this clone. The rearrangement joins TRBV4-2 to TRBJ1-5, with 7 bases that match TRBD1. Germline V gives CDR1 LGHNA, CDR2 YNFKEQ. The length of the CDR3 is 18 residues. The V segment lost 0 bases and the J segment 3 bases; nucleotides outside the gene matches: 11. This CDR3 reads CASSQDLSLTGINQPQHF. CDR3 nucleotide sequence: TGTGCCAGCAGCCAAGATTTATCCCTGACAGGGATCAATCAGCCCCAGCATTTT.

A note on this clone: This may stem from a read error, because a much larger clone lies one nucleotide away. The same CDR3 can be traced to other DNA sequences in this sample. The gene calls are TRBV5-1 and TRBJ1-2; 11 nucleotides line up with TRBD1. J lost 7 bases, V lost 0 bases, and 2 bases had no gene match. The CDR3 consists of 14 residues. Germline assignment: CDR1 SGHRS and CDR2 YFSETQ. DNA for the CDR3: TGCGCCAGCAGCTTGGCCGGGACAGGGGGTGGCTACACCTTC. It translates to CASSLAGTGGGYTF.

The chain has TRBV19 and TRBJ1-2; D remains unclear. CDR1 and CDR2 (germline): LNHDA, SQIVND (reference sequence). This CDR3 has 12 amino acids. Trimming removed 1 base at V and 8 bases at J, with 8 bases between. For the CDR3, the DNA is TGTGCCAGTAGTATAGTGGGCGCCGGCTACACCTTC. Translation gives CASSIVGAGYTF.

The chain links TRBV15 to TRBJ1-2; TRBD1 aligns across 8 bases. This CDR3 has 15 residues. V shed 0 bases, J shed 8 bases, and the junction held 8 bases outside the gene matches. Germline V gene lookup returns CDR1 LNHNV and CDR2 YYDKDF (reference sequence). The chain's CDR3 is CATSRDLDRVTGYTF. The CDR3 region has the DNA TGTGCCACCAGCAGAGATCTGGACAGGGTGACCGGCTACACCTTC. The full variable domain, its missing parts supplied by reference TRBV15 and TRBJ1-2, is DAMVIQNPRYQVTQFGKPVTLSCSQTLNHNVMYWYQQKSSQAPKLLFHYYDKDFNNEADTPDNFQSRRPNTSFCFLDIRSPGLGDTAMYLCATSRDLDRVTGYTFGSGTRLTVV.

The DNA for the CDR3 is TGTGCCAGCAGCTTAAGCCCGGGGACAGGAGGTACTGAAGCTTTCTTT. Translated: CASSLSPGTGGTEAFF. The gene calls are TRBV7-3 and TRBJ1-1, with TRBD1 identical over 8 bases. Trimming at V came to 1 base and at J to 5 bases, leaving 9 bases not matched to a gene. In germline, CDR1 is SGHTA, CDR2 FQGTGA. The length of the CDR3 is 16 residues.

The genes are TRBV7-2 and TRBJ2-1; a weak D match, TRBD2 (7 bases). Germline CDR1 is SGHTA and CDR2 is FQGNSA. CDR3 length: 16 residues. Deletions cut 2 bases from V and 1 base from J, with 12 bases between. The DNA for the CDR3 is TGTGCCAGCAGCTTAAAAGGGGGGGCTTCCTACAATGAGCAGTTCTTC. Protein: CASSLKGGASYNEQFF.

The chain employs TRBV6-5 and TRBJ2-1; TRBD1 matches at 8 bases. With 4 bases clipped from V and 7 bases from J, the junction kept 6 bases outside the gene matches. This CDR3 spans 14 amino acids. Germline lookup yields CDR1 MNHEY and CDR2 SVGAGI. The DNA of the CDR3 is TGTGCCAGCAGTTTCGGACAGGGCCGGAATGAGCAGTTCTTC. It translates to CASSFGQGRNEQFF.

This chain links TRBV9 with TRBJ2-7; 7 nucleotides agree with TRBD1. Germline V gene data show CDR1 as SGDLS and CDR2 as YYNGEE. The CDR3 is made up of 14 amino acids. Germline trimming cut 0 bases from V and 3 bases from J; bases unmatched to any gene: 3. The CDR3 coding sequence is TGTGCCAGCAGCGTAGAGGGACAGAGCTACGAGCAGTACTTC. Residues: CASSVEGQSYEQYF.

This clone was seen a handful of times. The V gene is TRBV5-1, the J gene TRBJ1-2, with D tentatively TRBD1 (6 bases). The CDR3 is 15 residues long. Trimming stripped 4 bases from V and 3 bases from J, with 16 bases between. Germline V CDR1 and CDR2: SGHRS, YFSETQ. The CDR3 region is CASSMETGIYYGYTF. For the CDR3, the DNA is TGCGCCAGCAGCATGGAAACAGGGATTTACTATGGCTACACCTTC. Full variable domain (rest looked up from reference TRBV5-1 and TRBJ1-2): KAGVTQTPRYLIKTRGQQVTLSCSPISGHRSVSWYQQTPGQGLQFLFEYFSETQRNKGNFPGRFSGRQFSNSRSEMNVSTLELGDSALYLCASSMETGIYYGYTFGSGTRLTVV.

This chain joins TRBV6-1 and TRBJ2-7; no reliable D call. From germline, CDR1 is MNHNS and CDR2 SASEGT. Deletions cut 0 bases from V and 3 bases from J, with 9 bases between. CDR3 size: 14 residues. The CDR3 DNA sequence: TGTGCCAGCAGTGAAGCAATAGCTGACTACGAGCAGTACTTC. It codes for CASSEAIADYEQYF.

This rearrangement joins TRBV20-1 to TRBJ2-3; 8 nucleotides line up with TRBD1. The length of the CDR3 is 14 residues. CDR1 DFQATT and CDR2 SNEGSKA come from the germline V gene (reference sequence). The ends lost 3 bases at V and 2 bases at J; junction bases unmatched: 4. As DNA, the CDR3 is TGCAGTGCTAGTCTGACAGGGGTCACAGATACGCAGTATTTT. Its translation is CSASLTGVTDTQYF.

CDR3 DNA sequence: TGTGCCAGCAGCTTAGTCAGTGGGGACCTGCTAGTGGGGGGTCGGACCCAGTACTTC. Translating gives CASSLVSGDLLVGGRTQYF. The chain joins TRBV7-6 to TRBJ2-5; maybe TRBD2 (6 bases). The V gene's germline CDR1 is SGHVS and CDR2 FNYEAQ. The V end lost 1 base, the J end lost 7 bases, and 28 bases lay between the germline ends. The CDR3 runs 19 residues.

The chain recombines TRBV2 with TRBJ1-3; no clear D. The CDR3 runs to 17 residues. V was pared by 3 bases and J by 8 bases, with 23 bases between. CDR1 is SNHLY and CDR2 is FYNNEI in the germline V gene. The chain's CDR3 is CASSETLLGTLRYTIYF. In DNA form, the CDR3 reads TGTGCCAGCAGTGAGACGCTGTTAGGCACTCTGAGGTACACCATATATTTT. Full variable domain (remainder filled in from reference TRBV2 and TRBJ1-3): EPEVTQTPSHQVTQMGQEVILRCVPISNHLYFYWYRQILGQKVEFLVSFYNNEISEKSEIFDDQFSVERPDGSNFTLKIRSTKLEDSAMYFCASSETLLGTLRYTIYFGEGSWLTVV.

The chain links TRBV10-3 to TRBJ1-6, with D possibly being TRBD1 (6 bases). V was shortened by 3 bases and J by 7 bases, with 13 bases between the two germline ends. The CDR3 is made up of 15 amino acids. CDR1 is ENHRY and CDR2 is SYGVKD in the germline V gene. The CDR3 DNA reads as TGTGCCATCAGTGAATGGGGGCGCGGCAATTCACCCCTCCACTTT. Translating it yields CAISEWGRGNSPLHF.